This TCR beta chain emerged from a study of blood T cell repertoires in COVID-19. The sample holds a few counts of this clone. As processed by the authors: Estimated nucleated cell counts came from reference gene primer amplification. Some clones are missing from TCRdb's copy, which holds only in-frame ones; the method was immunoSEQ multiplex PCR. The V and J calls and clone size come from that table; D and trimming were worked out from the DNA. The sample gives about 110,000 clones, about two thirds of which show up once; about 1.8% is in the top ten. Germline CDR1 MDHEN, CDR2 SYDVKM. This CDR3 region has 15 residues. Trimming cost V 7 bases and J 6 bases; bases outside gene matches: 10.

This sequence joins TRBV28 and TRBJ2-7; 12 nucleotides match TRBD1. The sequence came from a woman in her thirties or forties with acute or convalescent COVID-19. What was sequenced was peripheral blood. CDR3 DNA: TGTGCCAGCACTAAGGCCGGGACAGGGGGCACCGAGCAGTACTTC. It yields the protein CASTKAGTGGTEQYF. The full variable domain, its missing parts supplied by reference TRBV28 and TRBJ2-7, is DVKVTQSSRYLVKRTGEKVFLECVQDMDHENMFWYRQDPGLGLRLIYFSYDVKMKEKGDIPEGYSVSREKKERFSLILESASTNQTSMYLCASTKAGTGGTEQYFGPGTRLTVT.